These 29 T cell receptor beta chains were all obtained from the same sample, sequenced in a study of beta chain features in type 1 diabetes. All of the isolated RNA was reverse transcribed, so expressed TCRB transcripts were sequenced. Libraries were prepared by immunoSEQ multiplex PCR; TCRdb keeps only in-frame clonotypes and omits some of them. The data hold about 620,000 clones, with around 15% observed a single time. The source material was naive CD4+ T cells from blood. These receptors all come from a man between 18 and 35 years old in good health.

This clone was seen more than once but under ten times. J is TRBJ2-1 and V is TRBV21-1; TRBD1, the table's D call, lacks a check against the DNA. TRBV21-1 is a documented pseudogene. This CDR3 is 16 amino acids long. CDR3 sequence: CASSKVDRGYDNEQFF. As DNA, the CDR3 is TGTGCCAGCAGCAAAGTGGACAGGGGGTATGACAATGAGCAGTTCTTC.

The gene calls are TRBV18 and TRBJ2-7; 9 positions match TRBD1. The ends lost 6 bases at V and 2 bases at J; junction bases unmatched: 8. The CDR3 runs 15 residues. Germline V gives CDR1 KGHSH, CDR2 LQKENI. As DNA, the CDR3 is TGTGCCAGCTCCCAAAACCGGGACAGGGCCTACGAGCAGTACTTC. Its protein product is CASSQNRDRAYEQYF.

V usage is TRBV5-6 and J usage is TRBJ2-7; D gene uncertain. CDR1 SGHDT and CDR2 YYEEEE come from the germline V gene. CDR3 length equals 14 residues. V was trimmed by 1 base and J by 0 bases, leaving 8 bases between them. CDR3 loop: CASSLRWSSYEQYF. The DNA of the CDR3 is TGTGCCAGCAGCTTGCGTTGGAGCTCCTACGAGCAGTACTTC.

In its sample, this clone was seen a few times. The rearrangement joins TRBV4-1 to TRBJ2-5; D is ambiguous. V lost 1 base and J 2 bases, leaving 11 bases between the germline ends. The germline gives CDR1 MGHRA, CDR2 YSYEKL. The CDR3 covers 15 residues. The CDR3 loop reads CASSQGQQIQETQYF. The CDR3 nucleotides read TGCGCCAGCAGCCAAGGCCAACAGATTCAAGAGACCCAGTACTTC.

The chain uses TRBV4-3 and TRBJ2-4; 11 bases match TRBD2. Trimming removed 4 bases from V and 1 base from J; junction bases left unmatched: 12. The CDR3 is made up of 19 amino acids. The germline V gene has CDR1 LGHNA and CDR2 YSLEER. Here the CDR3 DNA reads TGCGCCAGCAGCCGCGGACTAGCGGGTTTGTTATCGGCCAAAAACATTCAGTACTTC. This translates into CASSRGLAGLLSAKNIQYF.

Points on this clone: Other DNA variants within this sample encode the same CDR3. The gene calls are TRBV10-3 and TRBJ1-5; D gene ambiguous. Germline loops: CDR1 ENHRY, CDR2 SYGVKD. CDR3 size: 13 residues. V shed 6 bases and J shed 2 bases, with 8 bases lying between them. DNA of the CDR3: TGTGCCATCAGGAGTGGTGGCAATCAGCCCCAGCATTTT. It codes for CAIRSGGNQPQHF.

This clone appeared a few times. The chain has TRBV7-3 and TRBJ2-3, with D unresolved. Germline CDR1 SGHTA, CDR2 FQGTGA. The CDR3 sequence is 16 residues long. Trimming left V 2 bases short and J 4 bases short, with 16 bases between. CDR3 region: CASSLLPPGVPDTQYF. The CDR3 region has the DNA TGTGCCAGCAGCTTACTCCCCCCTGGCGTCCCAGATACGCAGTATTTT. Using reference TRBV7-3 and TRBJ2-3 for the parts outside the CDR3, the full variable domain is GAGVSQTPSNKVTEKGKYVELRCDPISGHTALYWYRQSLGQGPEFLIYFQGTGAADDSGLPNDRFFAVRPEGSVSTLKIQRTERGDSAVYLCASSLLPPGVPDTQYFGPGTRLTVL.

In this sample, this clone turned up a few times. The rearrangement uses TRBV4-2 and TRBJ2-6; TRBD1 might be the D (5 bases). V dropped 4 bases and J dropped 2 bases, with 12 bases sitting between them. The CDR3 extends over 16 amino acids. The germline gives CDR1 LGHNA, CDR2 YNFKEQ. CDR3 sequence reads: CASSPQEGAGANVLTF. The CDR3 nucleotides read TGTGCCAGCAGCCCTCAAGAAGGGGCTGGGGCCAACGTCCTGACTTTC.

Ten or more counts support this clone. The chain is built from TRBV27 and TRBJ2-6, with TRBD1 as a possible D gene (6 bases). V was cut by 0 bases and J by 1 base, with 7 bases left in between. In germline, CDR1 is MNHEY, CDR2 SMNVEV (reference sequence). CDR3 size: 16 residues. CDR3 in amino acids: CASSLSTGSGANVLTF. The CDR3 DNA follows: TGTGCCAGCAGTTTATCCACAGGGTCTGGGGCCAACGTCCTGACTTTC.

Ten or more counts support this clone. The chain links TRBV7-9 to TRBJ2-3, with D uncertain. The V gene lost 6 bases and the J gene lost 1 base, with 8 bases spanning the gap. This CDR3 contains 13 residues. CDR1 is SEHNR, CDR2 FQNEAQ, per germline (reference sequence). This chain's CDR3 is CASRPTGTDTQYF. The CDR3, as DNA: TGTGCCAGCAGACCAACAGGCACAGATACGCAGTATTTT.

The CDR3: CASSETSGRSTGELFF. The CDR3 nucleotides read TGTGCCAGCAGTGAAACTAGTGGACGGAGCACCGGGGAGCTGTTTTTT. The chain employs TRBV2 and TRBJ2-2; the D gene is possibly TRBD2 (5 bases). Germline V gene sequence: CDR1 SNHLY, CDR2 FYNNEI. The length of the CDR3 is 16 residues. V was shortened by 2 bases and J by 4 bases, with 14 bases between the two germline ends.

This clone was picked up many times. CDR3 in amino acids: CASSPSGAYEQFF. CDR3 nucleotide sequence: TGTGCCAGCAGCCCCAGCGGGGCCTATGAGCAGTTCTTC. The gene calls are TRBV7-3 and TRBJ2-1, with TRBD2 matching 7 bases. Trimming removed 5 bases from V and 8 bases from J; junction bases left unmatched: 6. Germline-derived CDR1 and CDR2 are SGHTA and FQGTGA. The CDR3 extends over 13 amino acids.

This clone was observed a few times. The CDR3 sequence is CASSLDGQGKQPQHF. Here the CDR3 DNA reads TGTGCCAGCAGCTTGGATGGGCAGGGGAAACAGCCCCAGCATTTT. The rearrangement joins TRBV5-6 to TRBJ1-5; D might be TRBD1 (6 bases). The CDR3 loop spans 15 amino acids. The germline gives CDR1 SGHDT, CDR2 YYEEEE. V was trimmed by 0 bases and J by 7 bases, leaving 14 bases between them.

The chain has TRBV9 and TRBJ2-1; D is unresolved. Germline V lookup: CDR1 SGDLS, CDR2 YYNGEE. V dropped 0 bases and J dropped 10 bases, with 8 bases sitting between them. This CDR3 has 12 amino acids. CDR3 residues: CASSVVGQEQFF. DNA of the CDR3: TGTGCCAGCAGCGTAGTGGGCCAGGAGCAGTTCTTC.

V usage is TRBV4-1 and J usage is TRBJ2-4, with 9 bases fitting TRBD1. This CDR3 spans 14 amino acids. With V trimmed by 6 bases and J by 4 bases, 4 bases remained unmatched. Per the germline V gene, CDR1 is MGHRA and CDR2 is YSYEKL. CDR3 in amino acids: CASRRTGEKNIQYF. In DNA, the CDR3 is TGCGCCAGCAGGCGGACAGGGGAAAAAAACATTCAGTACTTC.

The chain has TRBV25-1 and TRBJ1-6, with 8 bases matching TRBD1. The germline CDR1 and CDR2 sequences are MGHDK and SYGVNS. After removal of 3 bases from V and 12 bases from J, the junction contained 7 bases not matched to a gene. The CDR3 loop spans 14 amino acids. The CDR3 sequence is CASSDPGGFLPLHF. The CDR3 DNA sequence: TGTGCCAGCAGTGATCCAGGGGGCTTCTTACCCCTCCACTTT.

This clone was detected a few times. CDR3 sequence reads: CASTGQGYEQYF. DNA for the CDR3: TGTGCCAGCACGGGACAGGGTTACGAGCAGTACTTC. The rearrangement uses TRBV6-1 and TRBJ2-7, with TRBD1 matching over 9 bases. The V segment lost 7 bases and the J segment 4 bases; nucleotides outside the gene matches: 2. The CDR3 contains 12 residues. The germline V gene encodes CDR1 MNHNS and CDR2 SASEGT.

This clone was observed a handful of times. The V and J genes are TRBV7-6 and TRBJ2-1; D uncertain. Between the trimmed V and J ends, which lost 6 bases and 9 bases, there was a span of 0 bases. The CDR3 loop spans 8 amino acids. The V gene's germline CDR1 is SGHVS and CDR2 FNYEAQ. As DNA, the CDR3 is TGTGCCAGCAGTGAGCAGTTCTTC. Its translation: CASSEQFF.

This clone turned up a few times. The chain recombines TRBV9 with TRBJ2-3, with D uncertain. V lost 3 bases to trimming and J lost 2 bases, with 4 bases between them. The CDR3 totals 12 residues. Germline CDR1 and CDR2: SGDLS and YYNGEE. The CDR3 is CASSANTDTQYF. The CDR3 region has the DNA TGTGCCAGCAGCGCGAACACAGATACGCAGTATTTT.

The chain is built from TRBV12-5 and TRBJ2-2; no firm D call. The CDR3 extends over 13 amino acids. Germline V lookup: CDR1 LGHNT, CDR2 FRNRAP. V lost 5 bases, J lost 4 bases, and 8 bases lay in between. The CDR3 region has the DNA TGTGCTAGTGGTAGCAGGTTCACCGGGGAGCTGTTTTTT. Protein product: CASGSRFTGELFF.

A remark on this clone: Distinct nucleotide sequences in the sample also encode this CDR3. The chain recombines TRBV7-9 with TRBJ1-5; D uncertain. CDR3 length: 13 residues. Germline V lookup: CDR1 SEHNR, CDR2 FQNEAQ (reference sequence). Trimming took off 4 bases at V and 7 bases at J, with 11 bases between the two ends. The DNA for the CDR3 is TGTGCCAGCAGCTCCCAAGGGAACCAGCCCCAGCATTTT. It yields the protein CASSSQGNQPQHF.

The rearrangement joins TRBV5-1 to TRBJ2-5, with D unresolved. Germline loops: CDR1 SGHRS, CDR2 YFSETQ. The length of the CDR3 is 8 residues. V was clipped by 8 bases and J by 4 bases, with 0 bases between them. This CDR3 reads CARETQYF. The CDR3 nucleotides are TGCGCCAGAGAGACCCAGTACTTC.

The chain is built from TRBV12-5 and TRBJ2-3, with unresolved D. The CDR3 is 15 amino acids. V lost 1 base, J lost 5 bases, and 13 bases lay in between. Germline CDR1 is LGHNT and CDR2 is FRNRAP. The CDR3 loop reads CASGLALPGGDTQYF. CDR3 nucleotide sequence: TGTGCTAGTGGTTTGGCGCTACCAGGTGGAGATACGCAGTATTTT.

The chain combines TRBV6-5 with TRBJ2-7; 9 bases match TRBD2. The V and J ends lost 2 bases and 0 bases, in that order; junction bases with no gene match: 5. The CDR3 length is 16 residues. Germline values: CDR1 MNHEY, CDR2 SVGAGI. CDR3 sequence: CASSYGTSRLSYEQYF. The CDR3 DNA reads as TGTGCCAGCAGTTACGGGACTAGCCGACTCTCCTACGAGCAGTACTTC.

This chain's CDR3 is CASSATGTVYNEQFF. CDR3 nucleotides: TGTGCCAGCAGCGCAACAGGGACAGTGTACAATGAGCAGTTCTTC. The chain joins TRBV9 to TRBJ2-1, with TRBD1 matching 7 bases. After removal of 3 bases from V and 4 bases from J, the junction contained 7 bases not matched to a gene. There are 15 residues in the CDR3. Germline V gene sequence: CDR1 SGDLS, CDR2 YYNGEE.

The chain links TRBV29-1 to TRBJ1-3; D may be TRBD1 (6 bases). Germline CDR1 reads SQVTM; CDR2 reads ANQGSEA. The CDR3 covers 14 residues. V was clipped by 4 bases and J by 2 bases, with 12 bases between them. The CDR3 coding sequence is TGCAGCGTTGGGAAACAGGGAACTGGAAACACCATATATTTT. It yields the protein CSVGKQGTGNTIYF.

The CDR3 loop is CASSPLEYEQFF. CDR3 coding DNA: TGTGCCAGCAGCCCCTTGGAGTATGAGCAGTTCTTC. This rearrangement joins TRBV2 to TRBJ2-1; D unclear. The CDR3 runs to 12 residues. V shed 6 bases and J shed 8 bases, with 11 bases lying between them. Germline CDR1 and CDR2: SNHLY and FYNNEI.

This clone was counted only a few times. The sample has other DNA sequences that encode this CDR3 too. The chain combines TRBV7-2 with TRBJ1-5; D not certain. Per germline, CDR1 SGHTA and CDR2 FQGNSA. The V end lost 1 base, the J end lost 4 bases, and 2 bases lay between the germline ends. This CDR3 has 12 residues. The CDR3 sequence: CASSLVNQPQHF. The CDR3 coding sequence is TGTGCCAGCAGCTTAGTTAATCAGCCCCAGCATTTT.

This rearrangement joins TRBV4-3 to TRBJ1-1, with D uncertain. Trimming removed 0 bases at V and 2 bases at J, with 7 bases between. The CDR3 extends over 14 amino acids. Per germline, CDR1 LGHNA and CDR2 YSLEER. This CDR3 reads CASSQEASNTEAFF. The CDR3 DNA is TGCGCCAGCAGCCAAGAAGCATCTAACACTGAAGCTTTCTTT.